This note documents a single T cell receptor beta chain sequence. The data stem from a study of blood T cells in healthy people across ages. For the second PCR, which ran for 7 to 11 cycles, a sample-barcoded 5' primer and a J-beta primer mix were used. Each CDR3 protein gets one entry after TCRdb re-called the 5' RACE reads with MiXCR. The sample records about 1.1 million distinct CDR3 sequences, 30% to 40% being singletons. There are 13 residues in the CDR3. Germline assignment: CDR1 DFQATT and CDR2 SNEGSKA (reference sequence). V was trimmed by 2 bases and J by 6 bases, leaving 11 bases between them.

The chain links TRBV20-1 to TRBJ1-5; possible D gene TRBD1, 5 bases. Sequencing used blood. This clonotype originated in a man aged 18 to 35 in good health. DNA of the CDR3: TGCAGTGCTAGACCGGGGGAAGGTCAGCCCCAGCATTTT. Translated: CSARPGEGQPQHF.